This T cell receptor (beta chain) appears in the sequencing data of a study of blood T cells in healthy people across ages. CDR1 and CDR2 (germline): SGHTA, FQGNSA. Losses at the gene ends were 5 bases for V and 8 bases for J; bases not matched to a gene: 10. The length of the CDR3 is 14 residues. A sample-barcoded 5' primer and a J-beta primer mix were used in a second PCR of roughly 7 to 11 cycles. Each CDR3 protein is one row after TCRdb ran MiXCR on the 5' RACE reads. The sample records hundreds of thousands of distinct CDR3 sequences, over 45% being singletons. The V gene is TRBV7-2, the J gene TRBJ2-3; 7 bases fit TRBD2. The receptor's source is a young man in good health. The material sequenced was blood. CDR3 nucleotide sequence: TGTGCCAGCAGCGCCCAAGGCGGGGGAGGTACGCAGTATTTT. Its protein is CASSAQGGGGTQYF.